This T cell receptor beta chain is from a study of CD8+ T cells in alopecia areata (dated by TCRdb to the late 2010s). About the full investigation: Treated patients were enrolled in an open-label pilot trial of oral tofacitinib, 5 to 10 mg twice daily, for moderate-to-severe alopecia areata. Patients stayed on tofacitinib for 6 to 18 months and then had 6 months of follow-up off drug so that delayed response and recurrence could be assessed. Scalp clonality was compared across normal scalp (n=4), patchy alopecia areata scalp (n=8), and alopecia totalis/universalis scalp (n=8). Scalp tissue and sorted CD4+ and CD8+ peripheral blood T cells from patchy and totalis/universalis alopecia areata patients and from healthy controls were covered by human TCRbeta sequencing. In both human patients and the C3H/HeJ mouse model, the study applied high-throughput TCRbeta sequencing to look at T cell clonal expansion in alopecia areata. Biopsies were taken from tofacitinib-treated patients at baseline and at 4 and 24 weeks of treatment, and a later scalp biopsy was taken in several of the tofacitinib-treated patients. RNA was obtained with the PAXgene miRNA kit for fixed scalp, the miRNeasy kit for PBMCs, and the RNeasy kit for mouse skin. In treated patients, disease severity was measured using the SALT score, which gives the percentage of scalp surface area affected. TCRbeta CDR3 regions were amplified by immunoSEQ multiplex PCR using 35 Vbeta forward and 13 Jbeta reverse primers. The research as a whole found: Scalp TCR repertoire analysis is complicated because resident alphabeta T cells in normal human skin are also sequenced, whereas mouse skin is dominated by gammadelta T cells. Because the treated cohort was small and had only one nonresponder, larger studies are needed to examine links between baseline CD8+ expansion and response. During tofacitinib treatment, many expanded lesional clones remained in scalp and blood, and this persistence may partly explain relapse after treatment is stopped. Compared with normal scalp, lesional scalp, particularly in alopecia totalis/universalis, had higher clonality and more expanded CD8+ clones, which suggests antigenic drive. Tofacitinib significantly lowered scalp clonality and the number of expanded CD8+ clones among the top 100 scalp clones. Shared TCR sequences between patients were less evident than in mice, which may be partly attributable to HLA diversity in the patient population.

A word on this clone: Its antigen target is currently unknown. No base qualities exist here, and no much larger clone lies one base off it.

The method behind the library was the immunoSEQ multiplex PCR assay. To provide template for TCR sequencing, every sample had RNA extracted and reverse transcribed into cDNA. First-strand cDNA was synthesized with SuperScript III using a 2:1 mix of oligo-dT and random hexamers. A synthetic immune receptor repertoire was used to gauge amplification bias, and whatever bias remained was removed computationally. As for how the authors treated the data: Raw reads were preprocessed to remove errors, and CDR3 was defined by IMGT conventions from the conserved cysteine to phenylalanine. To get clonality, Shannon entropy was normalized by log2 of the number of productive unique TCRs and the result was subtracted from 1. Scalp TCRbeta sequences were cross-referenced with sorted blood CD4 and CD8 repertoires so that the CD4 or CD8 identity of scalp clones could be inferred. In its TCRdb copy, this immuneACCESS table keeps in-frame sequences only and misses some clones. Where compared with another copy, unresolved V genes explain less than half of these, and the others have no known cause. From that table come the V and J calls and clone size; the DNA was used to work out D and trimming. Present in this sample are about 100,000 clones, roughly three fifths of which were seen just once. The top ten hold about a sixth of the sample.

This specimen's treatment or condition label, interpreted: oral pan-JAK inhibitor, 5-10 mg twice daily. Lesional scalp punch biopsies and peripheral blood were collected from alopecia areata patients. PBMCs were separated by density centrifugation and stained for CD3, CD4 and CD8, after which CD4+ and CD8+ T cells were sorted on a FACSAria. CDR1 and CDR2, per the germline V gene, are SNHLY and FYNNEI. From cysteine to phenylalanine, the CDR3 is 12 amino acids long. Kept here is only the CDR3 DNA, which spans 36 bases and is read in frame from base 1. At the junction V is shortened by 11 bases and J by 1 base, with 11 bases in between.

The chain is assembled from TRBV2 and TRBJ1-1; perhaps TRBD1 is the D gene, with 5 bases matching. Sample: CD8+ T cells sorted from blood, taken at approximately week 60, from a patient treated with tofacitinib. This receptor was taken from a human donor with alopecia areata. The nucleotide sequence is given as TGTGCCGGCCGGGGCAGGAACACTGAAGCTTTCTTT. Translated, this is CAGRGRNTEAFF.